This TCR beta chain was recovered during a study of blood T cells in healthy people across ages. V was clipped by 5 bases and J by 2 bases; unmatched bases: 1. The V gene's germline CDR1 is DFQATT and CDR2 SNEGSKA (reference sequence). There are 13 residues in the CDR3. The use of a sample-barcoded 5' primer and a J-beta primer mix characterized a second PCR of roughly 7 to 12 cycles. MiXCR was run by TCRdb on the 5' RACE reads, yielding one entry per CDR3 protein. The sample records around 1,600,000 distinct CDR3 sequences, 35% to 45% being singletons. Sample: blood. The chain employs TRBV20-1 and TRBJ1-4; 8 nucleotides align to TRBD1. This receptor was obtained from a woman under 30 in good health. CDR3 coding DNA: TGCAGTGCTCGACAGGGGACTAATGAAAAACTGTTTTTT. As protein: CSARQGTNEKLFF.